The 22 T cell receptor beta chains below come from one sample, sequenced in a study of blood T cells in healthy people across ages. Next came a second PCR, run for about 6 to 11 cycles, which used a sample-barcoded 5' primer along with a J-beta primer mix. TCRdb called the 5' RACE reads again in MiXCR, with one record for every CDR3 protein. The table lists about 1.7 million distinct CDR3 sequences, about 28% of them singletons. Sequences were obtained from blood. These receptors all stem from a woman between 25 and 40 years old in good health.

This chain connects TRBV4-1 to TRBJ2-2; D might be TRBD2 (6 bases). CDR3 length: 16 amino acids. V was cut by 1 base and J by 0 bases, with 9 bases left in between. Germline lookup yields CDR1 MGHRA and CDR2 YSYEKL. CDR3 sequence: CASSQGRESNTGELFF. As DNA, the CDR3 is TGCGCCAGCAGCCAAGGGCGGGAATCGAACACCGGGGAGCTGTTTTTT.

A few counts support this clonotype. CDR3 protein: CSGFSGRHNEQFF. CDR3 sequence (DNA): TGCAGTGGGTTTTCGGGACGTCACAATGAGCAGTTCTTC. The genes are TRBV20-1 and TRBJ2-1; D tentatively fits TRBD1 or TRBD2 (5 bases each). The germline CDR1 and CDR2 sequences are DFQATT and SNEGSKA (reference sequence). Trimming removed 7 bases from V and 5 bases from J, with 15 bases in between. The CDR3 consists of 13 residues.

In this sample, this clonotype turned up a few times. The chain joins TRBV4-3 to TRBJ2-1, with a tentative D call TRBD2 (6 bases). The V gene lost 5 bases and the J gene lost 4 bases, with 15 bases spanning the gap. Germline CDR1 and CDR2: LGHNA and YSLEER. The CDR3 is made up of 15 amino acids. In DNA form, the CDR3 reads TGCGCCAGCAGCGAGGGCGGGGTTACATACAATGAGCAGTTCTTC. It encodes CASSEGGVTYNEQFF.

In this sample, this clonotype turned up a few times. The CDR3 loop reads CASVGTVQETQYF. The CDR3 DNA reads as TGTGCCAGCGTAGGGACAGTTCAAGAGACCCAGTACTTC. The gene calls are TRBV2 and TRBJ2-5, with TRBD1 matching 7 bases. V dropped 8 bases and J dropped 2; count of bases not matched to a gene: 5. Germline loops: CDR1 SNHLY, CDR2 FYNNEI. The CDR3 runs 13 residues.

This clonotype was picked up a small number of times. The chain carries TRBV20-1 and TRBJ2-5, with 10 positions matching TRBD2. This CDR3 is built from 15 residues. V shed 5 bases, J shed 4 bases, and the junction held 10 bases outside the gene matches. CDR1 and CDR2 (germline): DFQATT, SNEGSKA (reference sequence). The CDR3 region is CSALLAGGFLETQYF. The CDR3 DNA sequence: TGCAGTGCTCTATTAGCGGGGGGCTTTTTAGAGACCCAGTACTTC.

This clonotype showed up just a few times. The DNA of the CDR3 is TGTGCCAGCAGCCCCTCCGCGGGCGATGGCTACACCTTC. It yields the protein CASSPSAGDGYTF. The V and J genes are TRBV11-2 and TRBJ1-2; D gene unclear. This CDR3 contains 13 residues. Trimming pared 5 bases from V and 6 bases from J, leaving 13 bases between. Looked up from germline, CDR1 is SGHAT and CDR2 is FQNNGV.

This rearrangement joins TRBV6-2 or TRBV6-3 to TRBJ2-2; 8 bases are shared with TRBD1. Germline V gene lookup returns CDR1 MNHEY and CDR2 SVGEGT. Trimming cost V 5 bases and J 3 bases; bases outside gene matches: 8. This CDR3 comprises 16 residues. The CDR3 sequence is CASSDGGQGDTGELFF. CDR3 DNA: TGTGCCAGCAGTGACGGTGGACAGGGCGACACCGGGGAGCTGTTTTTT.

In this sample, this clonotype turned up many times. The chain links TRBV27 to TRBJ2-7, with D maybe TRBD2 (6 bases). V was shortened by 8 bases and J by 3 bases, with 20 bases between the two germline ends. Per germline, CDR1 MNHEY and CDR2 SMNVEV (reference sequence). This CDR3 has 15 amino acids. CDR3 amino acids: CASRPSVGSIYEQYF. The CDR3 bases are TGTGCCAGCCGACCCTCTGTCGGGAGTATCTACGAGCAGTACTTC.

The chain combines TRBV3-1 with TRBJ2-7; 7 nucleotides line up with TRBD1. J lost 4 bases, V lost 4 bases, and 10 bases had no gene match. The CDR3 is made up of 15 amino acids. Per germline, CDR1 LGHDT and CDR2 YNNKEL (reference sequence). The CDR3 nucleotides read TGTGCCAGCAGCCCCAAACGGGACAGACTTTACGAGCAGTACTTC. This gives the protein CASSPKRDRLYEQYF.

Concerning this clonotype itself: A junction end diverges from the germline sequence, so it may reflect a read error. The chain carries TRBV5-1 and TRBJ2-6, with D possibly TRBD1 on 6 matching bases. The CDR3 totals 16 residues. Germline loops: CDR1 SGHRS, CDR2 YFSETQ. The CDR3 is CASSLLTGSGATVRTF. The CDR3 DNA reads TGCGCCAGCAGCTTGTTAACAGGGTCCGGGGCCACCGTCCGGACTTTC.

This clonotype came up many times. The chain joins TRBV6-2 or TRBV6-3 to TRBJ2-1; D call uncertain. This CDR3 is built from 15 residues. Between the trimmed V and J ends, which lost 7 bases and 7 bases, there was a span of 20 bases. CDR1 and CDR2 (germline): MNHEY, SVGEGT. The CDR3 nucleotides are TGTGCCAGCACCTCCAATCAGGACCACCCAAATGAGCAGTTCTTC. This gives the protein CASTSNQDHPNEQFF.

The CDR3, as DNA: TGTGCCAGCAGCACTAGCGTGGAGACCCAGTACTTC. This codes for CASSTSVETQYF. The chain carries TRBV7-2 and TRBJ2-5, with 7 positions matching TRBD2. The CDR3 contains 12 residues. CDR1 SGHTA and CDR2 FQGNSA come from the germline V gene. V was pared by 5 bases and J by 5 bases, with 2 bases of the junction left unmatched.

The CDR3 sequence: CASSLPPRQGVMETQYF. CDR3 in DNA: TGCGCCAGCAGCTTACCCCCGAGACAGGGCGTGATGGAGACCCAGTACTTC. The chain links TRBV5-1 to TRBJ2-5; 7 bases agree with TRBD1. V trimming: 2 bases; J trimming: 5 bases; junction bases outside the gene matches: 15. Germline loops: CDR1 SGHRS, CDR2 YFSETQ. This CDR3 is built from 17 residues.

This clonotype has a count of ten or more. The V call is TRBV7-2, the J call TRBJ2-7, with 12 positions matching TRBD2. The CDR3 totals 17 residues. J lost 4 bases, V lost 1 base, and 8 bases had no gene match. Germline V gene sequence: CDR1 SGHTA, CDR2 FQGNSA. The CDR3 DNA follows: TGTGCCAGCAGCTTAGACGCTAGCGGGAGGGTGTTATACGAGCAGTACTTC. This encodes CASSLDASGRVLYEQYF. The full variable domain, completed using reference TRBV7-2 and TRBJ2-7, is GAGVSQSPSNKVTEKGKDVELRCDPISGHTALYWYRQSLGQGLEFLIYFQGNSAPDKSGLPSDRFSAERTGGSVSTLTIQRTQQEDSAVYLCASSLDASGRVLYEQYFGPGTRLTVT.

This chain connects TRBV12-3 or TRBV12-4 to TRBJ1-2, with D uncertain. V gave up 6 bases and J gave up 7 bases, with 12 bases separating them. This CDR3 region has 12 residues. The CDR3: CASSQSGVGYTF. In DNA, the CDR3 is TGTGCCAGCAGCCAATCCGGGGTTGGCTACACCTTC.

This rearrangement joins TRBV18 to TRBJ2-1; the match to TRBD1 covers 7 bases. Germline lookup yields CDR1 KGHSH and CDR2 LQKENI. The V segment lost 3 bases and the J segment 4 bases; nucleotides outside the gene matches: 6. The CDR3 is 15 residues long. The CDR3 loop reads CASSPSRDSYNEQFF. In DNA, the CDR3 is TGTGCCAGCTCACCGAGCCGGGACAGTTACAATGAGCAGTTCTTC.

The chain couples TRBV12-3 or TRBV12-4 to TRBJ2-5; 7 bases agree with TRBD2. The CDR3 contains 13 residues. The V and J ends lost 7 bases and 4 bases, in that order; junction bases with no gene match: 6. The chain's CDR3 is CASTLGRRETQYF. CDR3 bases: TGTGCCAGCACCCTCGGGAGGCGAGAGACCCAGTACTTC.

This clonotype was detected only a few times. The chain links TRBV20-1 to TRBJ1-5; 9 bases fit TRBD1. The CDR3 is 15 amino acids. The trim removed 3 bases at V and 6 bases at J, leaving 9 bases unmatched. Germline loops: CDR1 DFQATT, CDR2 SNEGSKA (reference sequence). The CDR3 DNA is TGCAGTGCTAGGAAAACAGGGGGCGCGGCTCAGCCCCAGCATTTT. Translated, it gives CSARKTGGAAQPQHF.

The rearrangement joins TRBV4-1 to TRBJ1-1; possible D gene TRBD1, 5 bases. Trimming took 0 bases from V and 10 from J, leaving 21 bases between them. Germline assignment: CDR1 MGHRA and CDR2 YSYEKL. CDR3 length: 16 amino acids. The CDR3 DNA sequence: TGCGCCAGCAGCCAAGATGTGGGGACCGCCAAAAGCGGAGCTTTCTTT. It yields the protein CASSQDVGTAKSGAFF.

The rearrangement links TRBV6-2 or TRBV6-3 to TRBJ2-7; no definite D call. Germline CDR1 reads MNHEY; CDR2 reads SVGEGT. Trimming left V 7 bases short and J 5 bases short, with 15 bases between. The CDR3 is 13 amino acids. CDR3 nucleotide sequence: TGTGCCAGCAACGGTGGCCTCGTCGACGAGCAGTACTTC. Its protein is CASNGGLVDEQYF.

The V call is TRBV5-6, the J call TRBJ2-7; 8 nucleotides agree with TRBD1. Germline CDR1 is SGHDT and CDR2 is YYEEEE. The ends lost 4 bases at V and 4 bases at J; junction bases unmatched: 7. The CDR3 has 14 residues. The CDR3 region has the DNA TGTGCCAGCAGCAGATGGACAGGGAGGTACGAGCAGTACTTC. Translated, it gives CASSRWTGRYEQYF.

This clonotype was seen a handful of times. This CDR3 reads CASSPLQGGTEAFF. The CDR3 DNA follows: TGCGCCAGCAGCCCACTACAGGGGGGCACTGAAGCTTTCTTT. The chain uses TRBV5-1 and TRBJ1-1; 8 bases match TRBD1. The V and J ends lost 4 bases and 4 bases, in that order; junction bases with no gene match: 6. The CDR3 has 14 amino acids. Per the germline V gene, CDR1 is SGHRS and CDR2 is YFSETQ.